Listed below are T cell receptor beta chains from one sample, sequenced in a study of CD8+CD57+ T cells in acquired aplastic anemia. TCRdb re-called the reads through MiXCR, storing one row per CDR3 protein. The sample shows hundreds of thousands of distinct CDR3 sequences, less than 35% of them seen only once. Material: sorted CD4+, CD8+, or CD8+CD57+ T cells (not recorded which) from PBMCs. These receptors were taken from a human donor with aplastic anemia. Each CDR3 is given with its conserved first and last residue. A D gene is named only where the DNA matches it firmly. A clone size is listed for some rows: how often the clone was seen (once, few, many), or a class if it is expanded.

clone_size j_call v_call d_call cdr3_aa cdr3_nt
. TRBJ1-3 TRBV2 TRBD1 CASSQQGVTGNTIYF TGTGCCAGCAGTCAACAGGGGGTCACTGGAAACACCATATATTTT
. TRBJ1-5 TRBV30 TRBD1 CAWSPERTGGVVGRQPQHF TGTGCCTGGAGTCCTGAGCGGACAGGGGGTGTGGTTGGACGACAGCCCCAGCATTTT
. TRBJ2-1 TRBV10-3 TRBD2 CAIIRTSGYREQFF TGTGCCATCATTAGGACTAGCGGGTATCGAGAGCAGTTCTTC
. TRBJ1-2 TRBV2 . CASRGAGPYGYTF TGTGCCAGCAGGGGGGCAGGACCCTATGGCTACACCTTC
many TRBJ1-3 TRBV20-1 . CSASSAGKDTIYF TGCAGTGCTAGTTCGGCAGGGAAGGACACCATATATTTT
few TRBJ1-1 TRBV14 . CASSLRGGTEAFF TGTGCCAGCAGCCTTCGAGGGGGCACTGAAGCTTTCTTT
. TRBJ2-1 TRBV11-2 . CACSGLGARSYNEQFF TGTGCCTGCAGCGGCCTCGGGGCACGATCCTACAATGAGCAGTTCTTC
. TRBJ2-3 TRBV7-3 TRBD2 CASSRTSSGDTQYF TGTGCCAGCAGCCGGACTAGCTCGGGAGATACGCAGTATTTT
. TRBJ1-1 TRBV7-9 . CASSLIQTEAFF TGTGCCAGCAGCTTAATCCAGACTGAAGCTTTCTTT
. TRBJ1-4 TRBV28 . CASSLKLEKLFF TGTGCCAGCAGTCTTAAGTTGGAAAAACTGTTTTTT
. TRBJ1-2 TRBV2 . CASSEPAIGGYTF TGTGCCAGCAGTGAACCCGCTATCGGGGGCTACACCTTC
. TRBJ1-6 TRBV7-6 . CASSRERAGGSPLHF TGTGCCAGCAGCCGGGAGAGGGCCGGCGGATCACCCCTCCACTTT
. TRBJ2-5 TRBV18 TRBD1 CASSLWTGDQETQYF TGTGCCAGCTCACTCTGGACAGGGGACCAAGAGACCCAGTACTTC
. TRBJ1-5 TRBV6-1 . CASTKDGGNQPQHF TGTGCCAGCACTAAGGACGGCGGCAATCAGCCCCAGCATTTT
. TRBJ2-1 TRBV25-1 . CASSFTAGSSYNEQFF TGTGCCAGCAGCTTCACAGCCGGAAGCTCCTACAATGAGCAGTTCTTC
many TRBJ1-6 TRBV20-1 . CSAKGRANSPLHF TGCAGTGCTAAGGGCAGGGCGAATTCACCCCTCCACTTT
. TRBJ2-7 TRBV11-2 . CASSLDTAGPHEQYF TGTGCCAGCAGCTTAGATACCGCAGGGCCGCACGAGCAGTACTTC
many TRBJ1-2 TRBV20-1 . CSASTGSGGYTF TGCAGTGCTAGTACGGGGTCGGGTGGCTACACCTTC
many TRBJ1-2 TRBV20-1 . CSARETDGYTF TGCAGTGCTAGGGAAACGGATGGCTACACCTTC
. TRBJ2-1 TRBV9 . CASSNRQPDRYNEQFF TGTGCCAGCAGTAACCGCCAACCCGACAGATACAATGAGCAGTTCTTC
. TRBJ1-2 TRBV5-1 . CASNLGSGSFDGYTF TGCGCCAGCAACTTAGGAAGTGGCAGTTTCGATGGCTACACCTTC
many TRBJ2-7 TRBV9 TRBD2 CASSPRTSGSPYEQYF TGTGCCAGCAGCCCTCGGACTAGCGGGAGCCCCTACGAGCAGTACTTC
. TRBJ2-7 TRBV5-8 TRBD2 CASSLESLAAHEQYF TGTGCCAGCAGCTTGGAATCTCTAGCGGCCCACGAGCAGTACTTC
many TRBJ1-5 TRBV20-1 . CSAREPRQGSQPQHF TGCAGTGCTAGAGAACCCCGACAAGGAAGTCAGCCCCAGCATTTT
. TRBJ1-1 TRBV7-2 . CASSLDRDNTEAFF TGTGCCAGCAGCTTAGACCGGGACAACACTGAAGCTTTCTTT
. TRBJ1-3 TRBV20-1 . CSARGDSGNTIYF TGCAGTGCTCGGGGGGACTCTGGAAACACCATATATTTT
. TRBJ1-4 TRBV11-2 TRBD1 CASSLQFRGEFMRTNEKLFF TGTGCCAGCAGCTTACAATTCAGGGGGGAATTTATGCGGACTAATGAAAAACTGTTTTTT
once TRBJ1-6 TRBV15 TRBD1 CATSRGWTGEPLHF TGTGCCACCAGCAGAGGGTGGACAGGGGAACCCCTCCACTTT
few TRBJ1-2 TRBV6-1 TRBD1 CASRQPGQGMGGYTF TGTGCCAGCAGACAACCGGGACAGGGGATGGGTGGCTACACCTTC
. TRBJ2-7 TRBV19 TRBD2 CASSMIGSGGSYEQYF TGTGCCAGTAGTATGATCGGTAGCGGGGGGTCCTACGAGCAGTACTTC
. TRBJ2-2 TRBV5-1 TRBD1 CTSSRDRDYTGELFF TGCACCAGCAGCCGGGACAGGGATTACACCGGGGAGCTGTTTTTT
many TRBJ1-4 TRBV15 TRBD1 CATQSGTGVEKLFF TGTGCCACTCAGTCAGGGACAGGAGTTGAAAAACTGTTTTTT
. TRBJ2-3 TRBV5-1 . CASSLDRQSTDTQYF TGCGCCAGCAGCTTGGACAGGCAAAGCACAGATACGCAGTATTTT
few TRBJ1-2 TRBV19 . CASSTFSSGVGYTF TGTGCCAGTAGTACCTTTTCGTCGGGGGTTGGCTACACCTTC
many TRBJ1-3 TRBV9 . CASSASRDSGNTIYF TGTGCCAGCAGCGCTAGCAGGGATTCTGGAAACACCATATATTTT
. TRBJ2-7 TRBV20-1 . CSARDPFHEQYF TGCAGTGCTAGAGATCCCTTCCACGAGCAGTACTTC
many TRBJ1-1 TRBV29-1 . CSVGSGNTEAFF TGCAGCGTTGGTTCGGGGAACACTGAAGCTTTCTTT
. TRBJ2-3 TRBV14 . CASSHPIQAGMDTQYF TGTGCCAGCAGCCACCCTATACAGGCGGGGATGGATACGCAGTATTTT
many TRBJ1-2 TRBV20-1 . CIGLGALSGYTF TGCATAGGGTTAGGGGCGCTTAGTGGCTACACCTTC
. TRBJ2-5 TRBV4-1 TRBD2 CASSQSYMGTSAKETQYF TGCGCCAGCAGCCAATCCTATATGGGGACTAGCGCTAAAGAGACCCAGTACTTC